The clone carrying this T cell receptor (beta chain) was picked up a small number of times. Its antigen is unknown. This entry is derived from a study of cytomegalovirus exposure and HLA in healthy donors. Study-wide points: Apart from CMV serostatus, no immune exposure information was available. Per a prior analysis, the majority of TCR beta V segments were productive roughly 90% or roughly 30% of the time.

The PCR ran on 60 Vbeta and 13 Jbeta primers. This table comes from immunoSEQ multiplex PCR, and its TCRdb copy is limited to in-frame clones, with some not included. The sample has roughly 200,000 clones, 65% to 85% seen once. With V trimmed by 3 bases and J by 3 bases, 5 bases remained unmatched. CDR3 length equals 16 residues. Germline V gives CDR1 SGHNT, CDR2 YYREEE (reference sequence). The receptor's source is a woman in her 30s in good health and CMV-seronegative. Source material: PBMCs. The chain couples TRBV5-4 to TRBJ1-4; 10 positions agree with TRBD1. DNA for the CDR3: TGTGCCAGCAGCTCAGGAGGGACAGGGGCTAATGAAAAACTGTTTTTT. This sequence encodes CASSSGGTGANEKLFF.